Each of the 28 T cell receptor beta chains below was sequenced from the same sample in a study of cytomegalovirus exposure and HLA in healthy donors. 13 Jbeta primers and 60 Vbeta primers were used for the PCR. Here immunoSEQ multiplex PCR was the method, and the copy in TCRdb shows in-frame clones only, minus some. The data contain about 130,000 clones, 74% of them singletons. Input material: PBMCs. All receptors come from a woman aged 45-65 years in good health and CMV-seropositive.

The V and J genes are TRBV9 and TRBJ2-2, with unresolved D. The CDR3 sequence is 14 residues long. The germline CDR1 and CDR2 sequences are SGDLS and YYNGEE. V shed 0 bases and J shed 3 bases, with 6 bases lying between them. In nucleotides, the CDR3 is TGTGCCAGCAGCGTAGCTAAATACACCGGGGAGCTGTTTTTT. This sequence encodes CASSVAKYTGELFF. The entire variable domain, with the rest obtained from reference TRBV9 and TRBJ2-2, is as follows: DSGVTQTPKHLITATGQRVTLRCSPRSGDLSVYWYQQSLDQGLQFLIQYYNGEERAKGNILERFSAQQFPDLHSELNLSSLELGDSALYFCASSVAKYTGELFFGEGSRLTVL.

This chain uses TRBV5-5 with TRBJ2-5; TRBD1 matches 7 bases. The V segment lost 3 bases and the J segment 4 bases; nucleotides outside the gene matches: 6. Germline values: CDR1 SGHKS, CDR2 YYEKEE (reference sequence). CDR3 length equals 14 residues. This CDR3 is CASSSTGVLETQYF. The DNA for the CDR3 is TGTGCCAGCAGCTCTACAGGGGTCTTAGAGACCCAGTACTTC.

This clone has just one count. This chain connects TRBV2 to TRBJ2-5; 9 bases agree with TRBD2. The J call is doubtful: the DNA matches TRBJ2-7 better. Looked up from germline, CDR1 is SNHLY and CDR2 is FYNNEI. This CDR3 contains 14 residues. In DNA, the CDR3 is TGTGCCAGCAGTGAAGTAGCGGGGGTCTACGAGCAGTACTTC. The encoded protein is CASSEVAGVYEQYF.

V usage is TRBV10-3 and J usage is TRBJ1-6, with a possible D match to TRBD1 (5 bases). V lost 11 bases and J 6 bases, leaving 11 bases between the germline ends. The V gene's germline CDR1 is ENHRY and CDR2 SYGVKD. CDR3 length: 12 residues. CDR3 residues: CASSGVNSPLHF. The CDR3, as DNA: TGTGCCTCGTCGGGGGTTAATTCACCCCTCCACTTT.

This chain links TRBV2 with TRBJ2-3, with D unresolved. The ends were cut back, 4 bases at V and 11 bases at J, with 4 bases in the middle. The CDR3 is 9 residues long. Germline V gene sequence: CDR1 SNHLY, CDR2 FYNNEI. The CDR3 DNA reads as TGTGCCAGCAGTGGACTGCAGTATTTT. Its translation: CASSGLQYF.

In this sample, this clone turned up a few times. The chain is built from TRBV6-5 and TRBJ2-1, with 11 positions matching TRBD2. The V gene end was trimmed by 5 bases and the J gene end by 4 bases; junction bases not matched to a gene: 4. The CDR3 contains 15 residues. CDR1 MNHEY and CDR2 SVGAGI come from the germline V gene. The CDR3: CASSPLAGEYNEQFF. The CDR3 coding sequence is TGTGCCAGCAGTCCACTAGCGGGGGAATACAATGAGCAGTTCTTC.

The CDR3 loop reads CASSFYPQEEAGFPPGELFF. The CDR3 DNA reads TGTGCCAGCAGTTTCTACCCCCAGGAGGAAGCGGGGTTTCCTCCCGGGGAGCTGTTTTTT. The rearrangement uses TRBV28 and TRBJ2-2, with 7 bases identical to TRBD2. With 3 bases clipped from V and 6 bases from J, the junction kept 22 bases outside the gene matches. This CDR3 has 20 amino acids. Germline values: CDR1 MDHEN, CDR2 SYDVKM.

This chain uses TRBV6-6 with TRBJ1-3; D is undetermined. This CDR3 region has 16 residues. Trimming took 0 bases from V and 1 from J, leaving 10 bases between them. CDR1 is MNHNY, CDR2 SVGAGI, per germline (reference sequence). CDR3 amino acids: CASSYSGGKSGNTIYF. The CDR3 nucleotides read TGTGCCAGCAGTTACTCAGGAGGGAAGTCTGGAAACACCATATATTTT.

The chain is built from TRBV9 and TRBJ1-2; D not resolved. Trimming pared 1 base from V and 4 bases from J, leaving 14 bases between. The germline CDR1 and CDR2 sequences are SGDLS and YYNGEE. This CDR3 region has 15 residues. The CDR3 bases are TGTGCCAGCAGCGTAAGGGAAGGTCGGGGCTATGGCTACACCTTC. This translates into CASSVREGRGYGYTF.

The chain is built from TRBV1 and TRBJ2-5; the table's TRBD2 call for D was not verified on the DNA. TRBV1 is a listed pseudogene. CDR3 length: 16 residues. CDR3 bases: TGCACCAGCAGCCAAGGGGGGGCGGGGGAACAAGAGACCCAGTACTTC. Encoded protein: CTSSQGGAGEQETQYF.

The gene calls are TRBV6-4 and TRBJ2-5, with 7 bases that match TRBD2. Germline trimming cut 9 bases from V and 5 bases from J; bases unmatched to any gene: 6. This CDR3 spans 12 amino acids. Germline V gives CDR1 MRHNA, CDR2 SNTAGT. The CDR3 bases are TGTGCCAGGACCACCGGGGGGGAGACCCAGTACTTC. It specifies CARTTGGETQYF.

This chain joins TRBV27 and TRBJ2-5; weak D call: TRBD2 (5 bases). The tail of the sequence fits TRBJ2-7 better, so the J call may be wrong. The CDR3 consists of 12 residues. CDR1 is MNHEY and CDR2 is SMNVEV in the germline V gene (reference sequence). CDR3: CASLSGSYEQYF. DNA of the CDR3: TGTGCCAGCCTATCGGGGTCCTACGAGCAGTACTTC.

The chain is built from TRBV6-6 and TRBJ1-2; weak D call: TRBD1 (5 bases). The germline V gene encodes CDR1 MNHNY and CDR2 SVGAGI (reference sequence). The CDR3 covers 12 residues. V was cut by 6 bases and J by 8 bases, with 13 bases left in between. The CDR3 nucleotides are TGTGCCAGCAGCACAGTTCAGGGCGGCTACACCTTC. Translation: CASSTVQGGYTF.

This clone was seen a few times. At the DNA level, this CDR3 is encoded by other sequences in the same sample as well. The J gene is TRBJ2-5, the V gene TRBV5-1; 8 bases are shared with TRBD2. The CDR3 loop spans 16 amino acids. The V gene's germline CDR1 is SGHRS and CDR2 YFSETQ. V gave up 1 base and J gave up 2 bases; unmatched junction bases: 7. The CDR3 DNA reads as TGCGCCAGCAGCTTGTCGAGTAGCGGGGTACAAGAGACCCAGTACTTC. Translation: CASSLSSSGVQETQYF.

The rearrangement links TRBV15 to TRBJ2-1, with 7 bases that match TRBD1. Germline V gene lookup returns CDR1 LNHNV and CDR2 YYDKDF (reference sequence). The CDR3 is made up of 14 amino acids. V dropped 5 bases and J dropped 8; count of bases not matched to a gene: 9. The CDR3 region is CATSLWGQLHEQFF. The CDR3 coding sequence is TGTGCCACCAGCTTGTGGGGACAGCTCCATGAGCAGTTCTTC.

This clone was detected once. The chain combines TRBV15 with TRBJ1-1; TRBD1 aligns across 9 bases. CDR3 length: 15 amino acids. Germline V gene data show CDR1 as LNHNV and CDR2 as YYDKDF (reference sequence). The J segment lost 1 base and the V segment lost 3 bases, leaving 3 bases of the junction unmatched. The CDR3 sequence: CATSSRTGANTEAFF. The CDR3 region has the DNA TGTGCCACCAGCAGTCGGACAGGGGCGAACACTGAAGCTTTCTTT.

This chain links TRBV28 with TRBJ1-2; D is unresolved. CDR3 length: 12 amino acids. Germline assignment: CDR1 MDHEN and CDR2 SYDVKM. The V end lost 5 bases, the J end lost 7 bases, and 11 bases lay between the germline ends. CDR3 nucleotides: TGTGCCAGCAGTCCCATACGAGGTGGCTACACCTTC. Its protein is CASSPIRGGYTF.

The chain carries TRBV6-1 and TRBJ1-4; perhaps TRBD1 as D (6 bases). Germline V lookup: CDR1 MNHNS, CDR2 SASEGT. The germline V and J ends were trimmed by 0 bases and 2 bases, with 7 bases remaining between them. The CDR3 spans 15 residues. The CDR3 protein is CASSEAQGTNEKLFF. The CDR3 coding sequence is TGTGCCAGCAGTGAAGCGCAGGGGACTAATGAAAAACTGTTTTTT.

The chain has TRBV6-5 and TRBJ1-2; D is possibly TRBD1 (6 bases). This CDR3 is built from 14 residues. Trimming pared 5 bases from V and 8 bases from J, leaving 18 bases between. Germline CDR1 MNHEY, CDR2 SVGAGI. CDR3 nucleotide sequence: TGTGCCAGCAGTCCTCTGGACAGCTGGGGAGGCTACACCTTC. It yields the protein CASSPLDSWGGYTF.

The chain joins TRBV9 to TRBJ1-6; D is unresolved. From germline, CDR1 is SGDLS and CDR2 YYNGEE. V dropped 7 bases and J dropped 0 bases, with 14 bases sitting between them. This CDR3 is 16 amino acids long. The CDR3 DNA is TGTGCCAGCGCTACTGGTCGGGGCTCCTATAATTCACCCCTCCACTTT. Encoded protein: CASATGRGSYNSPLHF. Drawing the rest from reference TRBV9 and TRBJ1-6, the complete variable domain is DSGVTQTPKHLITATGQRVTLRCSPRSGDLSVYWYQQSLDQGLQFLIQYYNGEERAKGNILERFSAQQFPDLHSELNLSSLELGDSALYFCASATGRGSYNSPLHFGNGTRLTVT.

The chain joins TRBV5-4 to TRBJ1-2; perhaps TRBD1 as D (6 bases). Germline loops: CDR1 SGHNT, CDR2 YYREEE (reference sequence). V dropped 4 bases and J dropped 5 bases, with 15 bases sitting between them. The CDR3 has 14 amino acids. The CDR3 reads CASSTGQELYGYTF. CDR3 nucleotide sequence: TGTGCCAGCAGCACGGGACAAGAGCTATATGGCTACACCTTC.

This chain connects TRBV7-2 to TRBJ2-7; 12 bases agree with TRBD2. CDR3 length equals 16 residues. Germline lookup yields CDR1 SGHTA and CDR2 FQGNSA. The J segment lost 0 bases and the V segment lost 5 bases, leaving 5 bases of the junction unmatched. CDR3 protein: CASSPSGGANSYEQYF. DNA for the CDR3: TGTGCCAGCAGCCCTAGCGGGGGGGCCAACTCCTACGAGCAGTACTTC.

V usage is TRBV19 and J usage is TRBJ2-1, with D hard to call. Between the trimmed V and J ends, which lost 5 bases and 8 bases, there was a span of 13 bases. Germline loops: CDR1 LNHDA, CDR2 SQIVND (reference sequence). This CDR3 contains 13 residues. The chain's CDR3 is CASSSSRFDEQFF. The CDR3 region has the DNA TGTGCCAGTAGTTCGTCTAGATTCGATGAGCAGTTCTTC.

This chain connects TRBV20-1 to TRBJ2-3; D may be TRBD2 (6 bases). Looked up from germline, CDR1 is DFQATT and CDR2 is SNEGSKA (reference sequence). Trimming stripped 5 bases from V and 7 bases from J, with 10 bases between. CDR3 length: 11 amino acids. CDR3 coding DNA: TGCAGTGCTCTTAGCGGAAATACGCAGTATTTT. It encodes CSALSGNTQYF.

The J gene is TRBJ2-2, the V gene TRBV5-1, with TRBD1 as a possible D gene (6 bases). The CDR3 length is 16 residues. CDR1 and CDR2 from the germline V gene are SGHRS and YFSETQ. Trimming shortened V by 4 bases and J by 4 bases, and 17 bases separated the two germline ends. The CDR3 region is CASSVQGSLGTGELFF. CDR3 nucleotide sequence: TGCGCCAGCAGCGTACAGGGATCGCTGGGCACCGGGGAGCTGTTTTTT.

CDR3 coding DNA: TGTGCCAGCAGCTCGGGACTAGCGGTCTACACCGGGGAGCTGTTTTTT. Translation: CASSSGLAVYTGELFF. V usage is TRBV7-2 and J usage is TRBJ2-2; TRBD2 agrees at 11 bases. CDR1 and CDR2 from the germline V gene are SGHTA and FQGNSA. V lost 4 bases to trimming and J lost 3 bases; unmatched junction nucleotides: 4. The CDR3 is 16 residues long.

The CDR3 DNA sequence: TGTGCCAGTACAGCGGGGGATACGCAGTATTTT. Protein: CASTAGDTQYF. The rearrangement joins TRBV6-5 to TRBJ2-3; 7 bases are shared with TRBD2. The V segment lost 9 bases and the J segment 6 bases; nucleotides outside the gene matches: 3. Germline V gives CDR1 MNHEY, CDR2 SVGAGI. This CDR3 spans 11 amino acids.

The chain is built from TRBV6-5 and TRBJ1-3; possibly TRBD1 for D (5 bases). Trimming stripped 0 bases from V and 4 bases from J, with 10 bases between. There are 15 residues in the CDR3. Germline V lookup: CDR1 MNHEY, CDR2 SVGAGI. The CDR3 sequence is CASSYSKGLGNTIYF. DNA for the CDR3: TGTGCCAGCAGTTACTCAAAGGGGCTCGGAAACACCATATATTTT.